The source of this TCR beta chain is a study of CD8 T cells in ankylosing spondylitis. Whole-study results and caveats: Disease-linked clones, CD8+, were relatively rare in peripheral blood. As reported, disease-linked clones showed significant enrichment in matched ankylosing spondylitis synovial fluid. Seemingly characteristic of ankylosing spondylitis blood was a TCR beta motif consisting of several highly homologous variants.

This clonotype has a count of ten or more. What it binds is not known. Quantitative molecular-barcoded 5'-RACE generated the TCR beta libraries. TCRdb re-called the 5' RACE reads through MiXCR, storing one row per CDR3 protein. Of 500,000 to 650,000 distinct CDR3 sequences listed, approximately 5.3% are singletons. The clonotype originates from a male donor with ankylosing spondylitis. The sequenced sample consisted of blood, either unsorted or a sorted T cell fraction (not recorded which).

The CDR3 nucleotides are TGCGCCAGCAGCTTGGGGGATCACACAGATACGCAGTATTTT. Amino acid sequence: CASSLGDHTDTQYF. The chain links TRBV5-1 to TRBJ2-3; the D is unclear. Germline CDR1 SGHRS, CDR2 YFSETQ. The CDR3 runs to 14 residues. Trimming pared 0 bases from V and 2 bases from J, leaving 7 bases between. Full variable domain (remainder filled in from reference TRBV5-1 and TRBJ2-3): KAGVTQTPRYLIKTRGQQVTLSCSPISGHRSVSWYQQTPGQGLQFLFEYFSETQRNKGNFPGRFSGRQFSNSRSEMNVSTLELGDSALYLCASSLGDHTDTQYFGPGTRLTVL.